A single sample is the source of the 12 T cell receptor beta chains below, sequenced in a study of memory CD8 T cells in hepatitis C reinfection. Clones were sequenced by immunoSEQ multiplex PCR, and TCRdb holds only the in-frame ones, with some missing. The repertoire holds about 50,000 clones, with 85% to 90% as singletons. Time point described: pre-reinfection, 55 to 20 weeks before reinfection detection. The sorted cells went straight to TCR sequencing with no prior in vitro expansion. Input material: naive CD8+ T cells sorted from blood. All receptors come from a man aged 18-30 years with hepatitis C virus infection.

The chain links TRBV6-6 to TRBJ2-1; the D gene is possibly TRBD1 (5 bases). CDR3 size: 14 residues. The germline V and J ends were trimmed by 7 bases and 6 bases, with 16 bases remaining between them. Germline V lookup: CDR1 MNHNY, CDR2 SVGAGI (reference sequence). Written as DNA, the CDR3 is TGTGCCAGCATGACAGAGAGAATTCCCAATGAGCAGTTCTTC. It specifies CASMTERIPNEQFF.

The rearrangement links TRBV5-1 to TRBJ2-7; 7 bases fit TRBD2. Trimming at V came to 3 bases and at J to 3 bases, leaving 6 bases not matched to a gene. CDR1 is SGHRS and CDR2 is YFSETQ in the germline V gene. The CDR3 covers 14 residues. CDR3 loop: CASSSSSGSYEQYF. DNA of the CDR3: TGCGCCAGCAGCTCCTCTAGCGGCAGCTACGAGCAGTACTTC.

The chain carries TRBV27 and TRBJ2-5; TRBD1 agrees at 7 bases. Germline V gene data show CDR1 as MNHEY and CDR2 as SMNVEV (reference sequence). Trimming removed 2 bases from V and 1 base from J; junction bases left unmatched: 7. This CDR3 is built from 16 residues. CDR3 sequence: CASSLLTGDPQETQYF. CDR3 sequence (DNA): TGTGCCAGCAGTTTACTTACAGGGGACCCCCAAGAGACCCAGTACTTC.

The chain carries TRBV19 and TRBJ2-1; the match to TRBD2 covers 10 bases. The CDR3 contains 16 residues. Per germline, CDR1 LNHDA and CDR2 SQIVND (reference sequence). Trimming cost V 1 base and J 5 bases; bases outside gene matches: 5. CDR3 loop: CASSIVGLAEDNEQFF. The CDR3 DNA is TGTGCCAGTAGTATAGTTGGACTAGCGGAAGACAATGAGCAGTTCTTC.

This clone was seen only a few times. The rearrangement links TRBV2 to TRBJ1-1, with TRBD1 as a possible D gene (6 bases). V was shortened by 2 bases and J by 6 bases, with 16 bases between the two germline ends. The germline V gene encodes CDR1 SNHLY and CDR2 FYNNEI. There are 15 residues in the CDR3. The CDR3 spells CASSELGRGDPEAFF. CDR3 DNA sequence: TGTGCCAGCAGTGAACTGGGCAGGGGAGACCCTGAAGCTTTCTTT.

The chain joins TRBV7-9 to TRBJ1-6; TRBD1 aligns across 10 bases. CDR3 length: 16 amino acids. V trimming: 1 base; J trimming: 4 bases; junction bases outside the gene matches: 1. Per the germline V gene, CDR1 is SEHNR and CDR2 is FQNEAQ (reference sequence). The CDR3 coding sequence is TGTGCCAGCAGCTTAGAGGGACAGGGGTATAATTCACCCCTCCACTTT. This translates into CASSLEGQGYNSPLHF.

The chain employs TRBV10-2 and TRBJ2-1; perhaps TRBD2 as D (5 bases). The V end lost 4 bases, the J end lost 9 bases, and 10 bases lay between the germline ends. The germline V gene has CDR1 WSHSY and CDR2 SAAADI. The CDR3 spans 12 residues. CDR3 loop: CASSAGSGEQFF. The CDR3 bases are TGCGCCAGCAGTGCAGGCAGCGGTGAGCAGTTCTTC.

The chain is built from TRBV7-8 and TRBJ2-2; TRBD2 matches 13 bases. The V gene's germline CDR1 is SGHVS and CDR2 FQNEAQ. The CDR3 sequence is 18 residues long. Trimming took 0 bases from V and 3 from J; bases not matched to a gene: 4. CDR3 nucleotides: TGTGCCAGCAGCTTAGCGGGACTAGCGGGATCTTACACCGGGGAGCTGTTTTTT. Encoded protein: CASSLAGLAGSYTGELFF.

V gene TRBV9 combines with J gene TRBJ2-2; tentative D call: TRBD2 (5 bases). The CDR3 length is 15 residues. The germline V gene encodes CDR1 SGDLS and CDR2 YYNGEE. The germline V and J ends were trimmed by 4 bases and 4 bases, with 14 bases remaining between them. This CDR3 reads CASSLGGGRTGELFF. The CDR3 DNA reads as TGTGCCAGCAGCCTAGGAGGCGGGCGCACCGGGGAGCTGTTTTTT.

V and J are TRBV6-4 and TRBJ1-5; D perhaps matches TRBD1 (6 bases). The CDR3 runs to 15 residues. Germline assignment: CDR1 MRHNA and CDR2 SNTAGT. The germline V and J ends were trimmed by 8 bases and 9 bases, with 23 bases remaining between them. CDR3 residues: CASRARGQKVMPQHF. The CDR3 DNA reads TGTGCCAGCCGAGCAAGAGGACAGAAGGTGATGCCCCAGCATTTT.

The chain is built from TRBV30 and TRBJ2-7, with 8 positions matching TRBD2. The CDR3 contains 13 residues. From germline, CDR1 is GTSNPN and CDR2 SVGIG (reference sequence). J gave up 5 bases and V 0 bases, and 3 bases lay outside the gene matches. CDR3 DNA sequence: TGTGCCTGGAGTGTACGGGAGGGGGACGAGCAGTACGTC. As protein: CAWSVREGDEQYV.

The V and J genes are TRBV5-8 and TRBJ1-2; 10 bases line up with TRBD1. CDR1 SGHTS and CDR2 YDEGEE come from the germline V gene. The CDR3 spans 15 residues. Germline trimming cut 4 bases from V and 2 bases from J; bases unmatched to any gene: 5. CDR3 sequence reads: CASSPRTGGNYGYTF. CDR3 in DNA: TGTGCCAGCAGCCCCCGGACAGGGGGGAACTATGGCTACACCTTC.